Each of the 4 T cell receptor beta chains below was sequenced from the same sample in a study of blood T cell repertoires in COVID-19. Libraries were prepared by immunoSEQ multiplex PCR; TCRdb keeps only in-frame clonotypes and omits some of them. The sample lists a few hundred thousand clones, over 85% occurring once. The specimen was PBMCs or T cells enriched from blood (not recorded which). These receptors were taken from a woman aged 55-70 years who had recovered from COVID-19.

The gene calls are TRBV11-2 and TRBJ2-7, with a tentative D call TRBD2 (6 bases). Germline assignment: CDR1 SGHAT and CDR2 FQNNGV. The CDR3 extends over 14 amino acids. Trimming removed 3 bases from V and 7 bases from J, with 16 bases in between. CDR3 bases: TGTGCCAGCAGCTTCCTGCGGGGCCGTCTAGAGCAGTACTTC. Protein product: CASSFLRGRLEQYF. The full variable domain, rest sourced from reference TRBV11-2 and TRBJ2-7, is EAGVAQSPRYKIIEKRQSVAFWCNPISGHATLYWYQQILGQGPKLLIQFQNNGVVDDSQLPKDRFSAERLKGVDSTLKIQPAKLEDSAVYLCASSFLRGRLEQYFGPGTRLTVT.

V and J are TRBV29-1 and TRBJ1-2, with TRBD1 matching 8 bases. CDR3 length: 13 residues. V lost 6 bases to trimming and J lost 6 bases; unmatched junction nucleotides: 9. Germline CDR1 is SQVTM and CDR2 is ANQGSEA. CDR3 sequence reads: CSVLDRGGDGYTF. CDR3 sequence (DNA): TGCAGCGTACTAGACAGGGGAGGGGATGGCTACACCTTC.

This clone has only one observation. The chain employs TRBV28 and TRBJ2-5; D possibly corresponds to TRBD1 (6 bases). The V gene's germline CDR1 is MDHEN and CDR2 SYDVKM. V lost 3 bases and J lost 4, with 18 bases in between. This CDR3 spans 16 amino acids. The CDR3 DNA reads TGTGCCAGCAGTTTGGGGGCGGATCCGAGGGCAGAGACCCAGTACTTC. This translates into CASSLGADPRAETQYF.

V usage is TRBV7-3 and J usage is TRBJ1-4, with D possibly matching TRBD1 (5 bases). The V gene lost 0 bases and the J gene lost 7 bases, with 12 bases spanning the gap. Germline lookup yields CDR1 SGHTA and CDR2 FQGTGA. This CDR3 is 15 amino acids long. CDR3 in DNA: TGTGCCAGCAGCTTAACGGGGCAGGGTGGTGAAAAACTGTTTTTT. Translating gives CASSLTGQGGEKLFF.